These T cell receptor beta chains were read from a single sample in a study of OX40 agonist ivuxolimab in advanced cancers. Data came from immunoSEQ multiplex PCR; TCRdb stores just in-frame clones and leaves some out. The table has about 45,000 clones, roughly 90% seen once. This sample comprised CD4+ or CD8+ T cells sorted from blood, obtained in a trial of the OX40 agonist ivuxolimab. These receptors came from an adult with an advanced solid tumor such as melanoma, head and neck, liver or kidney cancer. The CDR3 runs from the conserved cysteine through the conserved F or W. Each record gives: D gene, clone size, V gene, CDR3 protein. A D gene is named only where the DNA matches it firmly. Some rows mark clone size as missing; the rest say once, few, many or name a class of expanded clone.

.	once	TRBV9	CASSVAAGPEAFF
.	few	TRBV9	CASSVGSRTDQPQHF
.	.	TRBV6-1	CSTQIQLYEQYF
TRBD1	.	TRBV7-9	CASSLADRADRQFF
TRBD2	.	TRBV5-5	CASSLGPYAGGESYEQYF
.	.	TRBV15	CATSTNSDRRGYEQYF
.	.	TRBV6-5	CASSRGSADTQYF
TRBD2	.	TRBV11-2	CASSLELAVRETQYF
TRBD1	.	TRBV7-6	CASSLGTGGFSGNTIYF
.	.	TRBV27	CASSLRTSSYNEQFF
TRBD2	.	TRBV11-2	CASSSIAGGSYGGELFF
.	.	TRBV19	CASSMGGWDGQYF
.	.	TRBV11-2	CASSEITPSNEQFF
.	.	TRBV7-9	CASSIDPVENIQYF
TRBD1	.	TRBV19	CASSIGQGAQGYTF
.	.	TRBV11-2	CASSSPRAFQNTIYF
.	.	TRBV25-1	CASSQGGGSHEQFF
.	.	TRBV28	CASSPLPEANYGYTF
.	.	TRBV5-6	CASSKQGGEQYF
TRBD1	.	TRBV2	CASGAGTANTEAFF
TRBD1	once	TRBV28	CASSLEGTGVLPQHF
.	.	TRBV30	CASDPVSNTEAFF
.	once	TRBV6-1	CASSDWDYEQYF
TRBD2	.	TRBV28	CASSRLAGGTGELFF
.	.	TRBV10-2	CASSGHTAEAFF
.	.	TRBV19	CAKEREDSYVSHEQYF
.	.	TRBV28	CASSRGSDEQYF
.	once	TRBV7-9	CAGSEGDGTDTQYF
.	.	TRBV28	CASSYLGEGTEAFF
.	.	TRBV9	CASSPASAGTEAFF
.	.	TRBV7-3	CASSTYPGSEQYF
.	.	TRBV6-5	CASKLNTEAFF
TRBD1	.	TRBV30	CAWSGTGGHQPQHF
.	.	TRBV25-1	CASSQSGISTDTQYF
.	.	TRBV4-2	CASSQAVGFGSYGYTF
.	.	TRBV1	CTSSQSPGFRRPQHF
.	.	TRBV27	CASSLGLASNEQFF
.	.	TRBV29-1	CSAAEGGPYEQYF
TRBD1	.	TRBV9	CASSAGQGAETQYF
.	.	TRBV4-1	CASSQVRDYEQYF
.	.	TRBV4-1	CASSQDWTVGFSSGANVLTF
.	.	TRBV12-5	CASGLVVWGTDEQYF
.	.	TRBV28	CASRLITRGRIF
.	.	TRBV7-9	CASRRVFEETQYF
.	.	TRBV6-6	CASSYFTNLDEQYF
.	once	TRBV4-1	CASAEGYTGELFF